One and the same sample provided the 6 T cell receptor beta chains below, sequenced in a study of blood T cell repertoires in COVID-19. The table came from immunoSEQ multiplex PCR; TCRdb's copy has only in-frame clones and leaves some out. The sample has 140,000 or so clones; about four fifths are singletons. Sequenced material: peripheral blood. The origin of the receptors is a man younger than 45 with COVID-19, enrolled during active disease.

This clone was recorded only once. The V call is TRBV7-2, the J call TRBJ1-5; weak D call: TRBD1 (6 bases). V shed 1 base and J shed 0 bases, with 10 bases lying between them. Germline V gene data show CDR1 as SGHTA and CDR2 as FQGNSA. The CDR3 has 16 residues. The CDR3 region is CASSLEGTNSNQPQHF. In nucleotides, the CDR3 is TGTGCCAGCAGCTTAGAAGGGACAAATAGCAATCAGCCCCAGCATTTT.

This clone was recorded only once. The chain joins TRBV13 to TRBJ2-1; TRBD2 aligns across 9 bases. With V trimmed by 2 bases and J by 7 bases, 3 bases remained unmatched. The V gene's germline CDR1 is PRHDT and CDR2 FYEKMQ (reference sequence). The CDR3 is 14 residues long. CDR3 nucleotides: TGTGCCAGCAGCTTAAGAGCGGGGGGAAATGAGCAGTTCTTC. Its protein product is CASSLRAGGNEQFF.

In this sample, this clone turned up once. The chain has TRBV7-2 and TRBJ2-6, with D perhaps matching TRBD2 (5 bases). CDR1 is SGHTA and CDR2 is FQGNSA in the germline V gene. This CDR3 has 17 residues. The V end was cut by 5 bases, the J end by 0 bases, with 14 bases between. The CDR3 reads CASSVGGLNSGANVLTF. CDR3 in DNA: TGTGCCAGCAGCGTCGGAGGTCTGAACTCTGGGGCCAACGTCCTGACTTTC. The full variable domain, in which reference TRBV7-2 and TRBJ2-6 provide the parts outside the CDR3, is GAGVSQSPSNKVTEKGKDVELRCDPISGHTALYWYRQSLGQGLEFLIYFQGNSAPDKSGLPSDRFSAERTGGSVSTLTIQRTQQEDSAVYLCASSVGGLNSGANVLTFGAGSRLTVL.

The chain uses TRBV7-2 and TRBJ2-3; TRBD2 matches 10 bases. This CDR3 spans 15 amino acids. Germline V CDR1 and CDR2: SGHTA, FQGNSA. V dropped 5 bases and J dropped 3; count of bases not matched to a gene: 5. The CDR3 sequence is CASSRPAGGTDTQYF. The DNA of the CDR3 is TGTGCCAGCAGCCGCCCAGCGGGAGGGACAGATACGCAGTATTTT.

The chain carries TRBV9 and TRBJ1-6, with 12 bases matching TRBD1. Trimming removed 0 bases from V and 7 bases from J; junction bases left unmatched: 2. This CDR3 has 16 amino acids. Germline CDR1 SGDLS, CDR2 YYNGEE. CDR3 DNA sequence: TGTGCCAGCAGCGTAGAGGGACAGGGGGCAAATTCACCCCTCCACTTT. Translated: CASSVEGQGANSPLHF.

This clone was seen once. V and J are TRBV7-8 and TRBJ2-7; D call uncertain. Germline assignment: CDR1 SGHVS and CDR2 FQNEAQ. The CDR3 runs 14 residues. V was clipped by 7 bases and J by 6 bases, with 19 bases between them. This CDR3 reads CASTPTTQAGEQYF. In nucleotides, the CDR3 is TGTGCCAGCACCCCAACAACCCAGGCCGGCGAGCAGTACTTC.